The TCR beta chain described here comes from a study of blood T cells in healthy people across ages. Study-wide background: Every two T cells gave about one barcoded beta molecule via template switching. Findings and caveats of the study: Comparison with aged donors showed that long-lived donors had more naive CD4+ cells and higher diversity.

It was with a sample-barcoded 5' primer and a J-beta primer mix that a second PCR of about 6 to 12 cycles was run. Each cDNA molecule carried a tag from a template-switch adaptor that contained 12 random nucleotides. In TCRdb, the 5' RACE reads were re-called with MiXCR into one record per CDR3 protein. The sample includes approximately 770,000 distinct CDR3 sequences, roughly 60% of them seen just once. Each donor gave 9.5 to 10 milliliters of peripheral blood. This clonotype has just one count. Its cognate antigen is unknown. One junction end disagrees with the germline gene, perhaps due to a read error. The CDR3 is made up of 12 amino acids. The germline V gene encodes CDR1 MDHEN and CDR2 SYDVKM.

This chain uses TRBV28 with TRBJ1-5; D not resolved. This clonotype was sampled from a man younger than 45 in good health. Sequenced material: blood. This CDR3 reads CASSLSNRPQHF. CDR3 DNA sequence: TGTGCCAGCAGTTTATCCAATCGGCCCCAGCATTTT.